This TCR beta chain comes out of a study of cytomegalovirus exposure and HLA in healthy donors. Both 60 Vbeta primers and 13 Jbeta primers went into the PCR. Some clones are missing from TCRdb's copy, which holds only in-frame ones; the method was immunoSEQ multiplex PCR. Counted here are 60,000 to 75,000 clones, around 61% occurring once; the ten biggest clones make up roughly 3%. Worth noting for this clone: Its antigen is undetermined.

Broader study findings: It was 164 TCR beta chains that were listed as cytomegalovirus-associated. In a later analysis, the majority of CMV-associated beta chains seemingly showed HLA restriction. Certain indistinguishable V segments, among them TRBV6-2 and TRBV6-3, were excluded.

The V and J ends lost 0 bases and 5 bases, in that order; junction bases with no gene match: 3. The germline gives CDR1 SGHRS, CDR2 YFSETQ. The CDR3 covers 14 residues. The sample was PBMCs. This sequence was found in a woman aged 45-59 years in good health and CMV-seronegative. This chain uses TRBV5-1 with TRBJ2-5; 8 bases are a match to TRBD1. In DNA form, the CDR3 reads TGCGCCAGCAGCTTGGCACAGGGGGTTGAGACCCAGTACTTC. Translating it yields CASSLAQGVETQYF.